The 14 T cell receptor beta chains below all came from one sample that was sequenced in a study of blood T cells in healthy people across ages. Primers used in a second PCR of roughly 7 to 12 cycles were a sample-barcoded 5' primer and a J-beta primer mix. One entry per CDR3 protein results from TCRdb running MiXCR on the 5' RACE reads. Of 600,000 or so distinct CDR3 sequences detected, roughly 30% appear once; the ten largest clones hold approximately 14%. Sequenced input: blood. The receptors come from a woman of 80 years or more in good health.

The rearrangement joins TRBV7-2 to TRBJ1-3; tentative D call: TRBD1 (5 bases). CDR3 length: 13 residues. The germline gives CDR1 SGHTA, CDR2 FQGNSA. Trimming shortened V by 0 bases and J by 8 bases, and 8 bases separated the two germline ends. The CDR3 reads CASSLALGDTIYF. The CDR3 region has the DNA TGTGCCAGCAGCTTAGCGCTAGGGGACACCATATATTTT.

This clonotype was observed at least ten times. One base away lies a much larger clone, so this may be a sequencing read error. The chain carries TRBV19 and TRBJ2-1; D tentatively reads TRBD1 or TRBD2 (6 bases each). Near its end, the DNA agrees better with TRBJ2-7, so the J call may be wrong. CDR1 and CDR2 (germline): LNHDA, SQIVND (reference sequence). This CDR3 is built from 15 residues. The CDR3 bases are TGTGCCAGTAGTATGGAGGGGGAAACCTACAATGAGCAGTACTTC. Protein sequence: CASSMEGETYNEQYF.

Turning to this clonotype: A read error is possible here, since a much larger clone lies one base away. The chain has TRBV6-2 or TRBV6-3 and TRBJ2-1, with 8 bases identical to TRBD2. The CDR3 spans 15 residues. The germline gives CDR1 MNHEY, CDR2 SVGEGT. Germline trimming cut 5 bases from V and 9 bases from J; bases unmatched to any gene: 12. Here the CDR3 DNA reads TGTGCCAGCAGTAACCCCCTGGCGGGGGGAATTGAGCAGTTCTTC. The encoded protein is CASSNPLAGGIEQFF.

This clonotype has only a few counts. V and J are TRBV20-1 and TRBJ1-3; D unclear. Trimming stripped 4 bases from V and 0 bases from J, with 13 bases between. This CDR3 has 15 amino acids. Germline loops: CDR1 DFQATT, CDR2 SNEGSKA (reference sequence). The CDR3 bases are TGCAGTGCTAAGCCTACAGCTTACTCTGGAAACACCATATATTTT. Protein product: CSAKPTAYSGNTIYF.

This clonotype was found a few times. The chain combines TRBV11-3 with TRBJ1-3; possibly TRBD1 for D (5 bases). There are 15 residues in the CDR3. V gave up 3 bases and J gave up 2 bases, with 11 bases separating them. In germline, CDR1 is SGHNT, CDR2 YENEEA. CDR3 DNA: TGTGCCAGCAGCTTGAGGGGCGGTCCTGGAAACACCATATATTTT. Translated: CASSLRGGPGNTIYF.

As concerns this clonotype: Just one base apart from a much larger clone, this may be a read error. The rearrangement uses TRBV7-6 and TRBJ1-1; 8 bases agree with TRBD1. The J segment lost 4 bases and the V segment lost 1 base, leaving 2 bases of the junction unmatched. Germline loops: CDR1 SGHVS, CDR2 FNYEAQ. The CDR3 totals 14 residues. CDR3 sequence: CASSLVTGVTEAFF. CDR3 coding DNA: TGTGCCAGCAGCTTAGTGACAGGGGTCACTGAAGCTTTCTTT.

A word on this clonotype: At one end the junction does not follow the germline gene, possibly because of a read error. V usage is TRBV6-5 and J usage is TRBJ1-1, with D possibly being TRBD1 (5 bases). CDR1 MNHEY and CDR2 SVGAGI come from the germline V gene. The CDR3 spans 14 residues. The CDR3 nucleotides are TGTACCAGCAAACCCCCAGGGTGGGGAACTGAAGCTTTCTTT. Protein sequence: CTSKPPGWGTEAFF.

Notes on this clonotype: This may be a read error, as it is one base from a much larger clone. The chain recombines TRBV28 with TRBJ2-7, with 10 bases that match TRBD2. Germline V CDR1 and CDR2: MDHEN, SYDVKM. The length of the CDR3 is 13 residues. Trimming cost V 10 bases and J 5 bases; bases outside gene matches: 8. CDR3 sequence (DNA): TGTGCCACCCAGCGGGGGGGCCGGAACGAGCAGTACTTC. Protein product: CATQRGGRNEQYF.

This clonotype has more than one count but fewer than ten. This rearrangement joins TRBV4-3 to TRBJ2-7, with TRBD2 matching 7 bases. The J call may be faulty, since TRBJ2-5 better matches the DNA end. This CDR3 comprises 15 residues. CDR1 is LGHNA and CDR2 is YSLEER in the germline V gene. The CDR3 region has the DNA TGCGCCAGCAGCCATGCGTCGGGGAGGGGAGAGACCCAGTACTTC. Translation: CASSHASGRGETQYF.

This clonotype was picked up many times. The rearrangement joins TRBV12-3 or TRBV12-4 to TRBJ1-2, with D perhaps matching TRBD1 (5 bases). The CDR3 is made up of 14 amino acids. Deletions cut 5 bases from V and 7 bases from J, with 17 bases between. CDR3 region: CASSPEGALFGYTF. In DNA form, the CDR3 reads TGTGCCAGCAGTCCCGAAGGGGCGCTTTTTGGCTACACCTTC.

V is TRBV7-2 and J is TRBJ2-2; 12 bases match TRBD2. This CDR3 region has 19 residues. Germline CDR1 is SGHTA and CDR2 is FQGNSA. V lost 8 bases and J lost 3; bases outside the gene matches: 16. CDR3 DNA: TGTGCCAGCTGCAATCCGGCTAGCGGGGGGGCTTGGCACACCGGGGAGCTGTTTTTT. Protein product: CASCNPASGGAWHTGELFF.

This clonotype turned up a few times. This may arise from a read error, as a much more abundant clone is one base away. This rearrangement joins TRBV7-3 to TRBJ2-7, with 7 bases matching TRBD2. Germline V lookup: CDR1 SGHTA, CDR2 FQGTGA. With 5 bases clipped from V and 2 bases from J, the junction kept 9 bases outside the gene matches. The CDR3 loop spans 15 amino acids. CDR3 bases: TGTGCCAGCAGCCCCGGGGGGACGGCTCCCTACGAGCAGTACTTC. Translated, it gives CASSPGGTAPYEQYF.

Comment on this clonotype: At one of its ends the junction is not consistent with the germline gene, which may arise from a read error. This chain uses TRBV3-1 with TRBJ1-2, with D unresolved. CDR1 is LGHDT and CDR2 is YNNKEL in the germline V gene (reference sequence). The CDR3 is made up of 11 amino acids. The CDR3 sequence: CANSQLYGYTF. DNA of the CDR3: TGTGCCAACAGCCAATTATATGGCTACACCTTC.

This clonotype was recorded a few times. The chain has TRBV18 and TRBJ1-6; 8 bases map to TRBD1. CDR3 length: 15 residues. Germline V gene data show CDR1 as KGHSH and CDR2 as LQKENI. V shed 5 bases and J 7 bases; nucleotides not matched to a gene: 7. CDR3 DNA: TGTGCCAGCTCAGAGGACAGGGTCGAGAATTCACCCCTCCACTTT. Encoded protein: CASSEDRVENSPLHF.